A single sample gave rise to the 16 T cell receptor beta chains below, sequenced in a study of blood T cell repertoires in COVID-19. The data were produced by immunoSEQ multiplex PCR, yet TCRdb's version contains in-frame clones alone and is incomplete. The sample has 350,000 to 400,000 clones; 75% to 90% are singletons. The sample comprised peripheral blood. The source is a woman aged 60-70 years with COVID-19, enrolled during active disease.

For the CDR3, the DNA is TGTGCCAGCACCCCGGGCGGGGTCACAGATACGCAGTATTTT. Protein: CASTPGGVTDTQYF. V gene TRBV6-2 or TRBV6-3 combines with J gene TRBJ2-3; TRBD2 might be the D (6 bases). Per germline, CDR1 MNHEY and CDR2 SVGEGT. V shed 7 bases and J shed 2 bases, with 13 bases lying between them. The CDR3 is made up of 14 amino acids.

The V gene is TRBV7-2, the J gene TRBJ1-4, with 7 bases that match TRBD1. Germline assignment: CDR1 SGHTA and CDR2 FQGNSA. The CDR3 has 14 amino acids. V was clipped by 5 bases and J by 8 bases; unmatched bases: 8. This CDR3 reads CASSPGTVGEKLFF. The CDR3, as DNA: TGTGCCAGCAGCCCTGGGACAGTTGGGGAAAAACTGTTTTTT. Looking up the rest from reference TRBV7-2 and TRBJ1-4 gives the full variable domain: GAGVSQSPSNKVTEKGKDVELRCDPISGHTALYWYRQSLGQGLEFLIYFQGNSAPDKSGLPSDRFSAERTGGSVSTLTIQRTQQEDSAVYLCASSPGTVGEKLFFGSGTQLSVL.

This clone occurred once. The chain recombines TRBV6-5 with TRBJ1-2, with 7 positions matching TRBD1. This CDR3 is built from 16 residues. The V gene end was trimmed by 0 bases and the J gene end by 10 bases; junction bases not matched to a gene: 14. CDR1 is MNHEY and CDR2 is SVGAGI in the germline V gene. In nucleotides, the CDR3 is TGTGCCAGCAGTTACTCACTACAGGGGCGACCTATGGACTACACCTTC. It codes for CASSYSLQGRPMDYTF.

The chain has TRBV3-1 (or the pseudogene TRBV3-2) and TRBJ1-2; possible D gene TRBD1, 6 bases. This CDR3 comprises 18 residues. The V end lost 1 base, the J end lost 3 bases, and 21 bases lay between the germline ends. Germline CDR1 reads LGHDT; CDR2 reads YNNKEL (reference sequence). CDR3 DNA: TGTGCCAGCAGCCAAGCCCCCCCTGTGAGGGGGAATGACTATGGCTACACCTTC. Its translation is CASSQAPPVRGNDYGYTF.

The chain joins TRBV30 to TRBJ1-5; the D gene is possibly TRBD1 (6 bases). Germline CDR1 is GTSNPN and CDR2 is SVGIG (reference sequence). The CDR3 consists of 13 residues. Trimming took 1 base from V and 5 from J, leaving 9 bases between them. The DNA of the CDR3 is TGTGCCTGGAGTGACAGGGATCATCAGCCCCAGCATTTT. Protein sequence: CAWSDRDHQPQHF.

V and J are TRBV23-1 and TRBJ2-4, with D unresolved. TRBV23-1 is an open reading frame, and its role is uncertain. The CDR3 is made up of 16 amino acids. The V gene lost 3 bases and the J gene lost 1 base, with 13 bases spanning the gap. CDR3 in DNA: TGCGCCAGCAGTCATTATAGTGTTGGTGCCAAAAACATTCAGTACTTC. It translates to CASSHYSVGAKNIQYF.

This rearrangement joins TRBV30 to TRBJ1-1; 9 positions agree with TRBD1. The CDR3 length is 14 residues. V trimming: 4 bases; J trimming: 5 bases; junction bases outside the gene matches: 8. Per the germline V gene, CDR1 is GTSNPN and CDR2 is SVGIG (reference sequence). The CDR3 spells CAWNKLDRGTEAFF. Written as DNA, the CDR3 is TGTGCCTGGAATAAGCTGGACAGGGGAACTGAAGCTTTCTTT.

This chain uses TRBV5-1 with TRBJ1-2; 10 bases agree with TRBD1. This CDR3 spans 15 amino acids. CDR1 and CDR2 from the germline V gene are SGHRS and YFSETQ. Unmatched junction bases numbered 4, after V lost 4 bases and J lost 1 base. The DNA of the CDR3 is TGCGCCAGCAGCGTCGGACAGGGGGTTAACTATGGCTACACCTTC. Its protein product is CASSVGQGVNYGYTF.

V usage is TRBV14 and J usage is TRBJ2-1; the match to TRBD2 covers 9 bases. The CDR3 totals 15 residues. Germline assignment: CDR1 SGHDN and CDR2 FVKESK. Trimming at V came to 4 bases and at J to 8 bases, leaving 9 bases not matched to a gene. CDR3 sequence: CASSRASGGLDEQFF. Written as DNA, the CDR3 is TGTGCCAGCAGCCGAGCAAGCGGGGGGTTGGATGAGCAGTTCTTC.

This chain connects TRBV7-9 to TRBJ2-3; TRBD1 matches at 7 bases. Germline-derived CDR1 and CDR2 are SEHNR and FQNEAQ (reference sequence). This CDR3 is 15 amino acids long. V was clipped by 5 bases and J by 0 bases; unmatched bases: 5. The CDR3 DNA follows: TGTGCCAGCAGCGACCCGGGACAGAGCACAGATACGCAGTATTTT. This gives the protein CASSDPGQSTDTQYF. The full variable domain, in which reference TRBV7-9 and TRBJ2-3 provide the parts outside the CDR3, is DTGVSQNPRHKITKRGQNVTFRCDPISEHNRLYWYRQTLGQGPEFLTYFQNEAQLEKSRLLSDRFSAERPKGSFSTLEIQRTEQGDSAMYLCASSDPGQSTDTQYFGPGTRLTVL.

The chain joins TRBV7-7 to TRBJ2-5, with 10 bases fitting TRBD2. CDR1 and CDR2 (germline): SSHAT, FNYEAQ (reference sequence). V shed 3 bases, J shed 4 bases, and the junction held 2 bases outside the gene matches. The CDR3 is made up of 14 amino acids. The CDR3 loop is CASSFSSGGETQYF. The CDR3 nucleotides read TGTGCCAGCAGCTTCTCTAGCGGGGGAGAGACCCAGTACTTC.

The rearrangement links TRBV6-2 or TRBV6-3 to TRBJ2-2, with D maybe TRBD2 (6 bases). Trimming left V 8 bases short and J 6 bases short, with 19 bases between. This CDR3 is 15 amino acids long. Germline assignment: CDR1 MNHEY and CDR2 SVGEGT. CDR3 bases: TGTGCCAGCGGCCCGGGGGAGGTATCTTCCGGGGAGCTGTTTTTT. Residues: CASGPGEVSSGELFF.

Concerning this clone: The junction shows a germline mismatch at one end, possibly a read error. J is TRBJ1-5 and V is TRBV18, with a weak D call TRBD1 (6 bases). The CDR3 is made up of 15 amino acids. Looked up from germline, CDR1 is KGHSH and CDR2 is LQKENI. CDR3 coding DNA: TGTGCCAGCTCGCCACAGCCAGGGGCCAATCAGCCCCAGCATTTT. The encoded protein is CASSPQPGANQPQHF.

The CDR3, as DNA: TGTGCCAGTAGTATCAAGCCCGGGGAGCTGTTTTTT. Translating gives CASSIKPGELFF. The chain employs TRBV19 and TRBJ2-2; D gene uncertain. Per germline, CDR1 LNHDA and CDR2 SQIVND (reference sequence). Trimming took off 3 bases at V and 6 bases at J, with 5 bases between the two ends. CDR3 length equals 12 residues.

The genes are TRBV5-4 and TRBJ2-7; D is perhaps TRBD2 (5 bases). The V end was cut by 4 bases, the J end by 7 bases, with 12 bases between. The CDR3 runs 12 residues. In germline, CDR1 is SGHNT, CDR2 YYREEE (reference sequence). The CDR3 region is CASSPGPGEQYF. DNA for the CDR3: TGTGCCAGCAGCCCCGGACCGGGGGAGCAGTACTTC.

This clone was found once. The chain carries TRBV5-6 and TRBJ1-2; 8 bases agree with TRBD1. The CDR3 has 16 amino acids. Germline CDR1 and CDR2: SGHDT and YYEEEE. J was trimmed by 4 bases and V by 6 bases; bases with no gene match: 14. The CDR3 reads CASNLRRTGNAYGYTF. The CDR3 DNA is TGTGCCAGCAATCTTCGAAGGACAGGGAACGCCTATGGCTACACCTTC.